This note documents a single T cell receptor beta chain sequence. These data are taken from a study of cytomegalovirus exposure and HLA in healthy donors. Background on the study: An earlier analysis identified fewer than 130 million unique TCR beta sequences in about 200 million T cells.

V shed 2 bases and J shed 9 bases, with 20 bases lying between them. The CDR3 is 15 residues long. The germline V gene has CDR1 SGHDN and CDR2 FVKESK. Both 60 Vbeta primers and 13 Jbeta primers went into the PCR. The protocol was immunoSEQ multiplex PCR, while the TCRdb copy is restricted to in-frame clones and leaves out a portion. The table includes 160,000 or so clones, 60% to 80% detected once. The material sequenced was PBMCs. This TCR was recovered from a woman younger than 45 in good health and CMV-seronegative. The V gene is TRBV14, the J gene TRBJ2-7, with a weak D call TRBD1 (5 bases). The CDR3 nucleotides read TGTGCCAGCAGCCAACCCAGCAGGGAAGTTCGCCGGCAGTACTTC. Its protein is CASSQPSREVRRQYF.